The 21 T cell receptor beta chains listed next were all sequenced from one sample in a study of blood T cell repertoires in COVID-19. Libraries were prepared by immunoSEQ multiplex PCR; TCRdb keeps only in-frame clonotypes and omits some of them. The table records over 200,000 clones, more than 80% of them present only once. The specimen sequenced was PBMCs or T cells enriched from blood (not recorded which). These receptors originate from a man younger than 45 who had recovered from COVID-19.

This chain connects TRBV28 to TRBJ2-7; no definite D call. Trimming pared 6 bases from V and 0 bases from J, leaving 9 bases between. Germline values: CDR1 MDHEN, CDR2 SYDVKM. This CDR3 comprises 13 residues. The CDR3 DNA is TGTGCCAGCAGGGGCTATAGCTCCTACGAGCAGTACTTC. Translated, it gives CASRGYSSYEQYF.

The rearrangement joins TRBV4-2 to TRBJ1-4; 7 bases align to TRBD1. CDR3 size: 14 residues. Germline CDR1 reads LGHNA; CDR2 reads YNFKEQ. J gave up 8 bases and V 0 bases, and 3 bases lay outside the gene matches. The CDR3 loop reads CASSQDRGEEKLFF. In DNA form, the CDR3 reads TGTGCCAGCAGCCAAGACAGGGGGGAAGAAAAACTGTTTTTT.

CDR3 DNA sequence: TGTGCCAGCAGCTTAGCGGTTAAGGGGGATTACAATGAGCAGTTCTTC. As protein: CASSLAVKGDYNEQFF. The chain links TRBV7-6 to TRBJ2-1; perhaps TRBD1 as D (6 bases). Trimming removed 0 bases at V and 4 bases at J, with 13 bases between. Germline V gives CDR1 SGHVS, CDR2 FNYEAQ. This CDR3 region has 16 residues. The entire variable domain, with the rest obtained from reference TRBV7-6 and TRBJ2-1, is as follows: GAGVSQSPRYKVTKRGQDVALRCDPISGHVSLYWYRQALGQGPEFLTYFNYEAQQDKSGLPNDRFSAERPEGSISTLTIQRTEQRDSAMYRCASSLAVKGDYNEQFFGPGTRLTVL.

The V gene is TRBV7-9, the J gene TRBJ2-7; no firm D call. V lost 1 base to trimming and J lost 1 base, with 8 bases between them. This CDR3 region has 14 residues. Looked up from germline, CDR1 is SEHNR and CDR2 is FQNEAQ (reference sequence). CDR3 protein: CASSLVAASYEQYF. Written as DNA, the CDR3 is TGTGCCAGCAGCTTAGTAGCCGCATCCTACGAGCAGTACTTC.

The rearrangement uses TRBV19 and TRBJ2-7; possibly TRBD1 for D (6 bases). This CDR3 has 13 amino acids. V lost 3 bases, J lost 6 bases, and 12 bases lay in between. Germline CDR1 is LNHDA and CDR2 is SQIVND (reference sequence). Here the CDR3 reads CASSIQQGFEQYF. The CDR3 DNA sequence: TGTGCCAGTAGTATTCAACAGGGATTCGAGCAGTACTTC.

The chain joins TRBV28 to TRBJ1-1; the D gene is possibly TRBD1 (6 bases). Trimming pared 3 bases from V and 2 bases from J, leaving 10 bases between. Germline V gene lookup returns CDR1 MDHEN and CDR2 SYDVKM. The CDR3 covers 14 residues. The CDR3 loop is CASSFLQGNTEAFF. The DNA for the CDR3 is TGTGCCAGCAGTTTCCTACAGGGTAACACTGAAGCTTTCTTT.

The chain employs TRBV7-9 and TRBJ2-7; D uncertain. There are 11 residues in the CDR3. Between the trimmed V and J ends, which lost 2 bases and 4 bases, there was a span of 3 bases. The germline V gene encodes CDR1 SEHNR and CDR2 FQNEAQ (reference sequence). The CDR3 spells CASSLRYEQYF. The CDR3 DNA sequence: TGTGCCAGCAGCTTACGTTACGAGCAGTACTTC.

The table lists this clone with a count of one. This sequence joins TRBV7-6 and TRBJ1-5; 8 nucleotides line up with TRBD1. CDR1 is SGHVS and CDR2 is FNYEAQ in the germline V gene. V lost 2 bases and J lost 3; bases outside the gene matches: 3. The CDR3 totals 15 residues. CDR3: CASSLNRGDNQPQHF. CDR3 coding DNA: TGTGCCAGCAGCTTAAACAGGGGGGACAATCAGCCCCAGCATTTT. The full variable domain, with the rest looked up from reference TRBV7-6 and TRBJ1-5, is GAGVSQSPRYKVTKRGQDVALRCDPISGHVSLYWYRQALGQGPEFLTYFNYEAQQDKSGLPNDRFSAERPEGSISTLTIQRTEQRDSAMYRCASSLNRGDNQPQHFGDGTRLSIL.

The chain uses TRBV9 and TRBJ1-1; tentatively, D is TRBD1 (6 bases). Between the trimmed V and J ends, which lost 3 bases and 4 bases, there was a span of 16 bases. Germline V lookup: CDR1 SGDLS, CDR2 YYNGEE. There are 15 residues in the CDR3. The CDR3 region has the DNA TGTGCCAGCAGCGCCAAGGGGCAGGGGACCACTGAAGCTTTCTTT. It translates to CASSAKGQGTTEAFF.

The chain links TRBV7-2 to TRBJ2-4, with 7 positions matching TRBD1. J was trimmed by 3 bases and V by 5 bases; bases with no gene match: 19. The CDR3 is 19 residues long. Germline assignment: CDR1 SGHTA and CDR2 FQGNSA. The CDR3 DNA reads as TGTGCCAGCAGCACGATCCCAGGGGGAAGGACATATTTCAAAAACATTCAGTACTTC. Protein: CASSTIPGGRTYFKNIQYF.

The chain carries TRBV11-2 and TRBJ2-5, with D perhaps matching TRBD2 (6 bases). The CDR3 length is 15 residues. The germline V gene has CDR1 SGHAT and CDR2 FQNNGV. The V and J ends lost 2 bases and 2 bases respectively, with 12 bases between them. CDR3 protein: CASSLLLAPQETQYF. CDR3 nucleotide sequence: TGTGCCAGCAGCTTATTACTAGCCCCTCAAGAGACCCAGTACTTC.

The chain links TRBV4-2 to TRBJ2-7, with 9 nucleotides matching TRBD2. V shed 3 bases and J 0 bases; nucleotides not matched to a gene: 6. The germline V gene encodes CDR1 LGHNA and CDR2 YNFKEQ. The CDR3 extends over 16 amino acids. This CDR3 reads CASSHLSGGSSYEQYF. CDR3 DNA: TGTGCCAGCAGCCATCTCAGCGGGGGGAGCTCCTACGAGCAGTACTTC.

The CDR3 region has the DNA TGTGCCAGCAGCCAAGGGACAGTGCCCGAGCAGTACTTC. Its translation: CASSQGTVPEQYF. The J gene is TRBJ2-7, the V gene TRBV3-1 (or the pseudogene TRBV3-2); tentatively, D is TRBD1 (6 bases). V was cut by 1 base and J by 6 bases, with 10 bases left in between. Germline values: CDR1 LGHDT, CDR2 YNNKEL (reference sequence). This CDR3 spans 13 amino acids.

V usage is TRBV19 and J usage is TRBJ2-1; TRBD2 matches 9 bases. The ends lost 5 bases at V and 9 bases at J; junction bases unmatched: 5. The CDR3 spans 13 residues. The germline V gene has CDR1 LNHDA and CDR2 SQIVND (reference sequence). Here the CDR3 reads CASSAGGPGEQFF. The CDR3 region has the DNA TGTGCCAGTAGTGCGGGGGGGCCGGGTGAGCAGTTCTTC.

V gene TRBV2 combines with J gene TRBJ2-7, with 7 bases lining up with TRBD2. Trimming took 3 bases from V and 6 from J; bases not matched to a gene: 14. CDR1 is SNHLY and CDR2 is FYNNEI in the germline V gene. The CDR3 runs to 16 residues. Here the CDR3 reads CASSDFVLAEPIEQYF. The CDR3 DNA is TGTGCCAGCAGTGATTTCGTGCTAGCGGAGCCTATCGAGCAGTACTTC.

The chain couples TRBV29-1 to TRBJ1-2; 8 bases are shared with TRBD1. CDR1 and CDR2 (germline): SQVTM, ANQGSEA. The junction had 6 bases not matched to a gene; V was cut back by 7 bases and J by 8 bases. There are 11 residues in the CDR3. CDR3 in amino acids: CSEDRVEGYTF. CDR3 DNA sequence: TGCAGCGAGGACAGGGTAGAGGGCTACACCTTC.

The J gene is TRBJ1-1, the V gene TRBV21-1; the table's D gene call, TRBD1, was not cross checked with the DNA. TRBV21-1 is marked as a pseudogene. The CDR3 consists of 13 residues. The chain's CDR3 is CASKGQGCTEAFF. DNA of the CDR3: TGTGCCAGCAAGGGGCAGGGGTGCACTGAAGCTTTCTTT.

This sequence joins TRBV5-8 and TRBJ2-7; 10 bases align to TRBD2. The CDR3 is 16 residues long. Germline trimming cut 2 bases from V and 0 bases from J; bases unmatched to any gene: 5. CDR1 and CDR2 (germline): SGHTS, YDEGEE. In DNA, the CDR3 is TGTGCCAGCAGCTTACTAGCGGGAACGGCCTCCTACGAGCAGTACTTC. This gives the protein CASSLLAGTASYEQYF.

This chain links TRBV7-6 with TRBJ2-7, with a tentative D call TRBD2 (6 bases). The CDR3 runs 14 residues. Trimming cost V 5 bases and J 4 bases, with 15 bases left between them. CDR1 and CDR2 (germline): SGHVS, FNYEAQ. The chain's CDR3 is CASSVAGSGYEQYF. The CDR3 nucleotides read TGTGCCAGCAGCGTGGCGGGGAGCGGTTACGAGCAGTACTTC.

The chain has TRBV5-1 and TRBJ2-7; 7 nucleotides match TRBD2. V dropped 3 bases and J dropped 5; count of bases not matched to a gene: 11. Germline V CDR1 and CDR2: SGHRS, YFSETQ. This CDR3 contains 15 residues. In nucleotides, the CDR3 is TGCGCCAGCAGCTCGGGGCCGGGGGGTACCGACGAGCAGTACTTC. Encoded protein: CASSSGPGGTDEQYF.

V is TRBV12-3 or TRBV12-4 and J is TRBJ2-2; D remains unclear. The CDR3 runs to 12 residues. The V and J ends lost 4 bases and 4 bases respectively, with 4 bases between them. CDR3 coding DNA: TGTGCCAGCAGTTCATTCACCGGGGAGCTGTTTTTT. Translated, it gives CASSSFTGELFF.